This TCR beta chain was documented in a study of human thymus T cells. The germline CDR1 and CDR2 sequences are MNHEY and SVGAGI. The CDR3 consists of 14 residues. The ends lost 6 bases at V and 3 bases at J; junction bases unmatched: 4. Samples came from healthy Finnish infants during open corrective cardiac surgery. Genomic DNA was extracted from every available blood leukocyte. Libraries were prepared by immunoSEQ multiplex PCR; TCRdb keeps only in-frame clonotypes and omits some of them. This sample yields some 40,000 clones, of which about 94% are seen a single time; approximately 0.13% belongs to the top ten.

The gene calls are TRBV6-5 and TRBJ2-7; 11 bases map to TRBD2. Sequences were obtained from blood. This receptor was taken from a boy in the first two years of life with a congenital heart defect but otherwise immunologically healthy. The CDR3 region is CASRSGTSGYEQYF. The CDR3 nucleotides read TGTGCCAGCAGGTCCGGGACTAGCGGCTACGAGCAGTACTTC.